These 23 T cell receptor beta chains came from one sample sequenced in a study of blood T cell repertoires in COVID-19. Only in-frame clones appear in the TCRdb table, and some are missing; sequencing was by immunoSEQ multiplex PCR. The data contain approximately 100,000 clones, 80% to 90% of them singletons. Sequenced sample: peripheral blood. The origin of the receptors is a human donor in a cohort sampled during active COVID-19.

The chain is built from TRBV7-9 and TRBJ2-7, with 9 bases matching TRBD1. There are 14 residues in the CDR3. The germline gives CDR1 SEHNR, CDR2 FQNEAQ (reference sequence). The trim removed 5 bases at V and 5 bases at J, leaving 7 bases unmatched. The CDR3 region is CASSPGQGPDEQYF. CDR3 coding DNA: TGTGCCAGCAGCCCGGGACAGGGCCCCGACGAGCAGTACTTC.

The CDR3, as DNA: TGTGCCAGCTCATCGACACTAGCGGGAGGGCATGAGCAGTTCTTC. Encoded protein: CASSSTLAGGHEQFF. The rearrangement links TRBV18 to TRBJ2-1; 13 nucleotides match TRBD2. Trimming removed 5 bases from V and 8 bases from J; junction bases left unmatched: 6. The V gene's germline CDR1 is KGHSH and CDR2 LQKENI. This CDR3 spans 15 amino acids.

V usage is TRBV29-1 and J usage is TRBJ1-1; tentative D call: TRBD1 (5 bases). The CDR3 has 13 residues. Per germline, CDR1 SQVTM and CDR2 ANQGSEA. With 1 base removed from V and 1 base from J, the gap between germline ends came to 7 bases. The DNA of the CDR3 is TGCAGCGTTGAAGTCGGGGGGAACACTGAAGCTTTCTTT. Translation: CSVEVGGNTEAFF.

The rearrangement links TRBV4-1 to TRBJ2-7, with 10 nucleotides matching TRBD2. CDR3 length: 18 residues. V lost 4 bases and J lost 6; bases outside the gene matches: 18. The V gene's germline CDR1 is MGHRA and CDR2 YSYEKL. CDR3 region: CASSPRASGGRALGEQYF. The CDR3 nucleotides are TGCGCCAGCAGCCCCCGGGCTAGCGGGGGCCGCGCCCTCGGCGAGCAGTACTTC.

This clone was seen a few times. This chain connects TRBV6-5 to TRBJ1-5; 10 positions match TRBD1. Germline loops: CDR1 MNHEY, CDR2 SVGAGI. With V trimmed by 4 bases and J by 6 bases, 0 bases remained unmatched. This CDR3 comprises 13 residues. CDR3 nucleotides: TGTGCCAGCAGTTGGGACAGGGGTCAGCCCCAGCATTTT. Translation: CASSWDRGQPQHF.

The chain has TRBV7-8 and TRBJ2-5; D is undetermined. Trimming shortened V by 2 bases and J by 1 base, and 8 bases separated the two germline ends. CDR1 and CDR2 (germline): SGHVS, FQNEAQ. The CDR3 length is 14 residues. The CDR3 sequence is CASSLKEFQETQYF. The CDR3 DNA follows: TGTGCCAGCAGCTTAAAGGAGTTCCAAGAGACCCAGTACTTC.

The chain carries TRBV5-1 and TRBJ2-2; 9 bases align to TRBD2. The CDR3 covers 16 residues. CDR1 is SGHRS and CDR2 is YFSETQ in the germline V gene. J was trimmed by 3 bases and V by 5 bases; bases with no gene match: 8. The CDR3 sequence is CASRNGGGADTGELFF. CDR3 bases: TGCGCCAGCAGAAATGGCGGGGGGGCCGACACCGGGGAGCTGTTTTTT.

The chain has TRBV5-6 and TRBJ2-3, with D perhaps TRBD2 (7 bases). The CDR3 has 15 amino acids. CDR1 and CDR2 from the germline V gene are SGHDT and YYEEEE. The V and J ends lost 4 bases and 4 bases respectively, with 16 bases between them. This CDR3 reads CASSPLSGGADTQYF. The CDR3 DNA reads TGTGCCAGCAGCCCCTTGTCGGGGGGCGCAGATACGCAGTATTTT.

The chain is built from TRBV7-3 and TRBJ2-3; possible D gene TRBD2, 5 bases. Germline V CDR1 and CDR2: SGHTA, FQGTGA. This CDR3 has 16 residues. Trimming cost V 1 base and J 2 bases, with 13 bases left between them. The CDR3 sequence: CASSLRASLNTDTQYF. Written as DNA, the CDR3 is TGTGCCAGCAGCTTAAGGGCTAGCCTAAACACAGATACGCAGTATTTT.

The rearrangement joins TRBV5-1 to TRBJ1-1, with D unresolved. Germline CDR1 is SGHRS and CDR2 is YFSETQ. Trimming cost V 0 bases and J 5 bases, with 11 bases left between them. The CDR3 is 14 residues long. Written as DNA, the CDR3 is TGCGCCAGCAGCTTGGCGGGCGGGGAAACTGAAGCTTTCTTT. Residues: CASSLAGGETEAFF.

Turning to this clone: An end of the junction does not agree with germline; a read error may underlie this. This sequence joins TRBV7-7 and TRBJ2-5; D is unresolved. CDR3 length: 15 residues. CDR1 is SSHAT and CDR2 is FNYEAQ in the germline V gene (reference sequence). The CDR3, as DNA: TGTGCTAGCAGCTTAAATCCAGGTTCCCGGGAGACCCAGTACTTC. Its protein product is CASSLNPGSRETQYF. The whole variable domain, filled in from reference TRBV7-7 and TRBJ2-5, reads GAGVSQSPRYKVTKRGQDVTLRCDPISSHATLYWYQQALGQGPEFLTYFNYEAQPDKSGLPSDRFSAERPEGSISTLTIQRTEQRDSAMYRCASSLNPGSRETQYFGPGTRLLVL.

The CDR3 region has the DNA TGCGCCAGCAGCTTGGTAATCCACGGGGACAATGAGCAGTTCTTC. It encodes CASSLVIHGDNEQFF. The chain couples TRBV5-1 to TRBJ2-1; D is perhaps TRBD2 (5 bases). Trimming took 0 bases from V and 5 from J, leaving 12 bases between them. The germline CDR1 and CDR2 sequences are SGHRS and YFSETQ. This CDR3 region has 15 residues.

V gene TRBV19 combines with J gene TRBJ2-5; TRBD1 is a possible D gene (6 bases). The CDR3 consists of 15 residues. Trimming took 7 bases from V and 1 from J, leaving 16 bases between them. Germline V lookup: CDR1 LNHDA, CDR2 SQIVND (reference sequence). CDR3: CASTALGGAQETQYF. CDR3 bases: TGTGCCAGTACCGCTCTAGGGGGAGCCCAAGAGACCCAGTACTTC.

The genes are TRBV6-6 and TRBJ1-1; a weak D match, TRBD1 (6 bases). CDR1 MNHNY and CDR2 SVGAGI come from the germline V gene (reference sequence). The V and J ends lost 3 bases and 2 bases respectively, with 16 bases between them. The CDR3 length is 16 residues. DNA for the CDR3: TGTGCCAGCAGTTATTTCCCCCGGGACACAAACACTGAAGCTTTCTTT. Translation gives CASSYFPRDTNTEAFF.

The rearrangement links TRBV7-2 to TRBJ2-1; TRBD2 matches 11 bases. This CDR3 has 18 amino acids. J lost 6 bases, V lost 5 bases, and 15 bases had no gene match. Germline V gives CDR1 SGHTA, CDR2 FQGNSA. In DNA, the CDR3 is TGTGCCAGCAGCCCCGGACTGCTTAGCGGGAGGGCCCCCAATGAGCAGTTCTTC. This translates into CASSPGLLSGRAPNEQFF.

Here the CDR3 DNA reads TGCGCCAGCAGTGACTTTCTAGGGGTATCCGACGAGCAGTACTTC. This encodes CASSDFLGVSDEQYF. The chain has TRBV10-2 and TRBJ2-7; D might be TRBD1 (5 bases). Germline CDR1 WSHSY, CDR2 SAAADI. V lost 3 bases and J 5 bases, leaving 17 bases between the germline ends. The CDR3 has 15 residues.

The chain couples TRBV19 to TRBJ1-2; D unresolved. The CDR3 covers 12 residues. The germline V gene has CDR1 LNHDA and CDR2 SQIVND (reference sequence). V dropped 9 bases and J dropped 1 base, with 9 bases sitting between them. The CDR3, as DNA: TGTGCCAGCTCTAGAAGTAACTATGGCTACACCTTC. It specifies CASSRSNYGYTF.

For the CDR3, the DNA is TGTGCCAGCAGCCCCTGGCTAGCGGGAAATGAGCAGTTCTTC. This encodes CASSPWLAGNEQFF. This sequence joins TRBV7-9 and TRBJ2-1; 9 positions agree with TRBD2. The CDR3 runs 14 residues. The V segment lost 5 bases and the J segment 7 bases; nucleotides outside the gene matches: 6. CDR1 is SEHNR and CDR2 is FQNEAQ in the germline V gene (reference sequence).

This chain uses TRBV13 with TRBJ2-7; 11 bases are shared with TRBD2. Trimming at V came to 5 bases and at J to 1 base, leaving 7 bases not matched to a gene. This CDR3 spans 16 amino acids. Germline V gives CDR1 PRHDT, CDR2 FYEKMQ (reference sequence). CDR3 bases: TGTGCCAGCAGCCTGACGAGACTAGCGGGGTCCTACGAGCAGTACTTC. Translation gives CASSLTRLAGSYEQYF.

The CDR3 loop is CASSSKQGFGYGYTF. Written as DNA, the CDR3 is TGTGCCAGTAGTTCAAAACAGGGTTTCGGCTATGGCTACACCTTC. This chain uses TRBV19 with TRBJ1-2, with a possible D match to TRBD1 (6 bases). V dropped 5 bases and J dropped 4 bases, with 17 bases sitting between them. Per germline, CDR1 LNHDA and CDR2 SQIVND (reference sequence). This CDR3 comprises 15 residues.

The chain carries TRBV5-1 and TRBJ2-3, with TRBD2 identical over 10 bases. Germline loops: CDR1 SGHRS, CDR2 YFSETQ. The CDR3 covers 17 residues. The trim removed 0 bases at V and 0 bases at J, leaving 4 bases unmatched. The CDR3 nucleotides read TGCGCCAGCAGCTTGGGTACTAGCGGGGCTAGCACAGATACGCAGTATTTT. The encoded protein is CASSLGTSGASTDTQYF.

This chain uses TRBV6-5 with TRBJ1-3; D perhaps matches TRBD1 (5 bases). From germline, CDR1 is MNHEY and CDR2 SVGAGI. V was pared by 5 bases and J by 2 bases, with 13 bases between. The CDR3 spans 15 residues. The chain's CDR3 is CASSTSTGAGNTIYF. DNA for the CDR3: TGTGCCAGCAGTACCAGCACAGGTGCTGGAAACACCATATATTTT.

This chain links TRBV11-3 with TRBJ2-2; D is perhaps TRBD2 (5 bases). Germline V gene lookup returns CDR1 SGHNT and CDR2 YENEEA. This CDR3 contains 15 residues. The V end was cut by 4 bases, the J end by 1 base, with 10 bases between. The CDR3, as DNA: TGTGCCAGCAGCTCAGACGGGATGAACACCGGGGAGCTGTTTTTT. Translating gives CASSSDGMNTGELFF.